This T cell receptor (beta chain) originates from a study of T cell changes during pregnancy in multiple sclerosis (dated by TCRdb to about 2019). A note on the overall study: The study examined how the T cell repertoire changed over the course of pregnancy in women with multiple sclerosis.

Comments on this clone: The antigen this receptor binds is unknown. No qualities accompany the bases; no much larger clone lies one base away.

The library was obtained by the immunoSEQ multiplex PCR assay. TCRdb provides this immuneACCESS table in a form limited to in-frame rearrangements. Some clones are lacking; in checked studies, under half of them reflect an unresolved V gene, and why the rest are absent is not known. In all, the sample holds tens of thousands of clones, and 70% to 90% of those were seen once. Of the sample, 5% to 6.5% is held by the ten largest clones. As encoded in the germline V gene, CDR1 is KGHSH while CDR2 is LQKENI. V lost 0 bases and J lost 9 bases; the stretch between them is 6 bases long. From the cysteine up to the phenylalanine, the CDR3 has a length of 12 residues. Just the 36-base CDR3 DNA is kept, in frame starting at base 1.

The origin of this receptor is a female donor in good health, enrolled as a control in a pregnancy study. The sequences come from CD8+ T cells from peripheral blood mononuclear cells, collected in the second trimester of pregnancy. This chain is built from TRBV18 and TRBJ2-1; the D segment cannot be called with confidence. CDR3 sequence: CASSPPRFEQFF. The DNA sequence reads TGTGCCAGCTCACCACCGAGGTTTGAGCAGTTCTTC.